The T cell receptor beta chain described here comes from a study of radiotherapy plus CTLA-4 blockade in lung cancer. Whole-study findings and limits: The authors reported that early blood T cell clone dynamics, with interferon-beta, best predicted response.

A word on this clone: Its specificity is unknown.

The table came from immunoSEQ multiplex PCR; TCRdb's copy has only in-frame clones and leaves some out. The sample holds approximately 50,000 clones; approximately 73% are singletons and the top ten take 3.5%. The V segment lost 5 bases and the J segment 4 bases; nucleotides outside the gene matches: 2. CDR1 is MNHNY and CDR2 is SVGAGI in the germline V gene (reference sequence). The CDR3 runs 12 residues. The source of this sequence is a human donor with non-small cell lung cancer who had a complete response to radiotherapy plus ipilimumab. The rearrangement uses TRBV6-6 and TRBJ2-7; 7 positions agree with TRBD1. Specimen: peripheral blood, collected from a patient treated with radiotherapy plus ipilimumab. The CDR3 coding sequence is TGTGCCAGCAGTCGACAGGGTTACGAGCAGTACTTC. Its translation is CASSRQGYEQYF.